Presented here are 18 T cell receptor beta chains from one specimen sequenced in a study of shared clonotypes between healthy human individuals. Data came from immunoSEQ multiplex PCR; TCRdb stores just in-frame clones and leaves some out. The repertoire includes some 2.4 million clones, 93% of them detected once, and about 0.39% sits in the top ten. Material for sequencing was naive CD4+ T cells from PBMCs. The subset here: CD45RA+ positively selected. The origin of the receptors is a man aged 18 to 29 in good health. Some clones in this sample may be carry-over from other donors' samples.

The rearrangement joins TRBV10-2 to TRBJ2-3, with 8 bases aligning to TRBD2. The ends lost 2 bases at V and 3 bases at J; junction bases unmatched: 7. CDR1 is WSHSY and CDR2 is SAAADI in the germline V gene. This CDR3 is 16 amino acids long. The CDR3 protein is CASSERRGGRTDTQYF. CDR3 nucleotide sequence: TGCGCCAGCAGTGAGCGCCGGGGCGGGAGGACAGATACGCAGTATTTT.

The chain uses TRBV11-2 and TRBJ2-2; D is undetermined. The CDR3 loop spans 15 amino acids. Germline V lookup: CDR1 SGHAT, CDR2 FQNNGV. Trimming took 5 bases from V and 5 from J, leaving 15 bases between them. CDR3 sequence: CASSEPKGWTGELFF. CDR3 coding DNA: TGTGCCAGCAGCGAACCGAAGGGTTGGACCGGGGAGCTGTTTTTT.

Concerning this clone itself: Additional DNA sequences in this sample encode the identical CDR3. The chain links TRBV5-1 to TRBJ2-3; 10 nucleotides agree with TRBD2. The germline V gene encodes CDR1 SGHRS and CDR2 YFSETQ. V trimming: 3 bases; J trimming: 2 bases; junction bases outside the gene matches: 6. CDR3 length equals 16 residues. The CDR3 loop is CASSSKTSGSTDTQYF. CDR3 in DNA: TGCGCCAGCAGCTCTAAGACTAGCGGGTCCACAGATACGCAGTATTTT.

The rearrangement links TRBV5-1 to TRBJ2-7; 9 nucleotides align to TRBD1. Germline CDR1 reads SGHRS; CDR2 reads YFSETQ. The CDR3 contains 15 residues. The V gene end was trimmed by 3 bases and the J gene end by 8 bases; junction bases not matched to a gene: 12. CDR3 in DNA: TGCGCCAGCAGCTCTCCACCGGGACAGGGAGTCAAGCAGTACTTC. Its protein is CASSSPPGQGVKQYF.

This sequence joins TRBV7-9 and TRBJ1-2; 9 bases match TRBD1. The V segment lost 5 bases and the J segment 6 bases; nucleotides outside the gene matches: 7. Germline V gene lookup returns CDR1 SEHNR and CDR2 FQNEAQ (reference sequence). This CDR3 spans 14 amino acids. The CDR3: CASSRPTGGHGYTF. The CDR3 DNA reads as TGTGCCAGCAGCCGACCAACAGGGGGCCATGGCTACACCTTC.

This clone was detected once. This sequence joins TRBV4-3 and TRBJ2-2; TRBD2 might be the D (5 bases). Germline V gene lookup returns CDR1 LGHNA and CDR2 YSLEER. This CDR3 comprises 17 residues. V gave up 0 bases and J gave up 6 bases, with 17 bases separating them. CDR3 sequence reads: CASSQDLVTGWAGELFF. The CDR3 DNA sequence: TGCGCCAGCAGCCAAGATCTTGTAACGGGATGGGCCGGGGAGCTGTTTTTT.

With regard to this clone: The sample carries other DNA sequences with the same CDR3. The CDR3 coding sequence is TGTGCCAGCAGCCGTAGGACTAGCGGCCAAGAGACCCAGTACTTC. It yields the protein CASSRRTSGQETQYF. The chain carries TRBV5-4 and TRBJ2-5, with 10 bases identical to TRBD2. Looked up from germline, CDR1 is SGHNT and CDR2 is YYREEE (reference sequence). There are 15 residues in the CDR3. Trimming removed 4 bases from V and 1 base from J; junction bases left unmatched: 4.

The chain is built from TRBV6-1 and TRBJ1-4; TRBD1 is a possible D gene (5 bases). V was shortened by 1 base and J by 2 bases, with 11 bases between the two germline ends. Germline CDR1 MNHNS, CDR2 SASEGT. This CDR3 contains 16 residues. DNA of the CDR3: TGTGCCAGCAGTGAAGGCTTAGGGACCACTAATGAAAAACTGTTTTTT. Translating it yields CASSEGLGTTNEKLFF.

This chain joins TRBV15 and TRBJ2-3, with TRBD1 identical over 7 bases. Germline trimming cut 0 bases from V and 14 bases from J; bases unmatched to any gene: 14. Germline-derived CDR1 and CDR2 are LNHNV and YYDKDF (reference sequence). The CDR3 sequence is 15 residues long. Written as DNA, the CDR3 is TGTGCCACCAGCAGAGACCTCGGTGCCGGGACAGTCGCGTATTTT. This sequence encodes CATSRDLGAGTVAYF.

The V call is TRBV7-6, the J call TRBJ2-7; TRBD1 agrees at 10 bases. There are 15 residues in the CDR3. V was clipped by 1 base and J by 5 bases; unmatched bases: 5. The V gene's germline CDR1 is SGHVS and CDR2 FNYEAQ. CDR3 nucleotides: TGTGCCAGCAGCTTAGATGGGACAGGGGTAAACGAGCAGTACTTC. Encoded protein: CASSLDGTGVNEQYF.

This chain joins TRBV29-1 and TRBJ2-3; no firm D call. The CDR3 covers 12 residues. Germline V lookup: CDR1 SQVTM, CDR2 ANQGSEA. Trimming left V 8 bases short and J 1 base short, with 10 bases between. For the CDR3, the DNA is TGCAGCCCTTCGGTTGGCACAGATACGCAGTATTTT. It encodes CSPSVGTDTQYF.

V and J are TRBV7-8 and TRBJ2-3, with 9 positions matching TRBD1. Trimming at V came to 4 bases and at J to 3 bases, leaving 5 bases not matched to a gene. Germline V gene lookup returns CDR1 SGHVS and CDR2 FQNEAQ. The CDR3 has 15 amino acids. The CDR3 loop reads CASSSQGAYTDTQYF. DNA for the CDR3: TGTGCCAGCAGCTCACAGGGGGCATATACAGATACGCAGTATTTT.

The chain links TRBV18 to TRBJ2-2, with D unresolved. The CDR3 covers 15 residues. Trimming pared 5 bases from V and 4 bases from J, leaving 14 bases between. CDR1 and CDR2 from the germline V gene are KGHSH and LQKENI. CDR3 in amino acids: CASSGWGRPTGELFF. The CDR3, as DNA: TGTGCCAGCTCAGGATGGGGTAGACCCACCGGGGAGCTGTTTTTT.

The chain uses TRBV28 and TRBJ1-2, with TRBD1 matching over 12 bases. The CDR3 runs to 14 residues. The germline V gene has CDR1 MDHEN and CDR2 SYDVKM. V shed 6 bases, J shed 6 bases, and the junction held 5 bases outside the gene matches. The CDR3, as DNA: TGTGCCAGCAGAGCGGGACAGGGGGCCAATGGCTACACCTTC. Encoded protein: CASRAGQGANGYTF.

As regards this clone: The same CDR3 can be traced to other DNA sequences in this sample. CDR3 residues: CASSQTGTGNTEAFF. Written as DNA, the CDR3 is TGCGCCAGCAGCCAAACCGGGACAGGGAACACTGAAGCTTTCTTT. This chain connects TRBV5-1 to TRBJ1-1, with 8 bases identical to TRBD1. The CDR3 has 15 residues. With 4 bases clipped from V and 1 base from J, the junction kept 6 bases outside the gene matches. The germline V gene has CDR1 SGHRS and CDR2 YFSETQ.

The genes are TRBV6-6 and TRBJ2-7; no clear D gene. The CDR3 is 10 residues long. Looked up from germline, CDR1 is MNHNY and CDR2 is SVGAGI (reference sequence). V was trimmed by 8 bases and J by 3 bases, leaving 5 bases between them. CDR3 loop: CASLHYEQYF. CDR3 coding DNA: TGTGCCAGCTTACACTACGAGCAGTACTTC.

In DNA form, the CDR3 reads TGTGCCAGCAGCTTAGCGCGTGTCTTTCGGGACAGGGATGGAAAACTGTTTTTT. Amino acid sequence: CASSLARVFRDRDGKLFF. This chain links TRBV7-8 with TRBJ1-4; 9 nucleotides line up with TRBD1. The CDR3 contains 18 residues. In germline, CDR1 is SGHVS, CDR2 FQNEAQ. V gave up 0 bases and J gave up 10 bases; unmatched junction bases: 15.

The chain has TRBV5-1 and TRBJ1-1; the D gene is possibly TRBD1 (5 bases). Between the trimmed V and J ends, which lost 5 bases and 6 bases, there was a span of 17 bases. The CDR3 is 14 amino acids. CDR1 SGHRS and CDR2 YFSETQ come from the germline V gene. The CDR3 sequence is CASSPWGGTAEAFF. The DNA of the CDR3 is TGCGCCAGCAGTCCCTGGGGGGGTACCGCTGAAGCTTTCTTT.